This note documents a single T cell receptor beta chain sequence. This record belongs to a study of blood T cell repertoires in COVID-19. As for the study in general: PBMCs, B-cell-depleted T cells, or T cells were the source of the cDNA or gDNA that made up the material.

Germline values: CDR1 GTSNPN, CDR2 SVGIG (reference sequence). This CDR3 is built from 14 residues. After removal of 2 bases from V and 6 bases from J, the junction contained 7 bases not matched to a gene. Original analysis: By means of reference gene primer amplification, nucleated cell counts were estimated. Clones were sequenced by immunoSEQ multiplex PCR, and TCRdb holds only the in-frame ones, with some missing. That table gives V, J and clone size, and the DNA gave D and trimming. The table lists fewer than 15,000 clones, around nine tenths of them singletons, with about 2.6% in the top ten. This chain connects TRBV30 to TRBJ2-1; 7 bases align to TRBD2. This receptor was taken from a human donor in a cohort sampled during active COVID-19. Material for sequencing was peripheral blood. The DNA of the CDR3 is TGTGCCTGGAGTCCCAGCGGGATCGGCAATGAGCAGTTCTTC. This gives the protein CAWSPSGIGNEQFF.